These T cell receptor beta chains were read from a single sample in a study of blood T cell repertoires in COVID-19. This table comes from immunoSEQ multiplex PCR, and its TCRdb copy is limited to in-frame clones, with some not included. Among 250,000 to 300,000 clones listed, roughly 90% were seen once. Material: PBMCs or T cells enriched from blood (not recorded which). These receptors came from a woman aged 35 to 49 with acute COVID-19. The CDR3 runs from the conserved cysteine through the conserved F or W. A D gene is named only where the DNA matches it firmly. Size values are once, few and many counts, or a class for expanded clones, and some rows have none.

V gene: TRBV2; D gene: .; J gene: TRBJ1-4; clone size: .; CDR3 DNA: TGTGCCAGCTCTGGGGGCGGGAATGAAAAACTGTTTTTT; CDR3 protein: CASSGGGNEKLFF
V gene: TRBV19; D gene: .; J gene: TRBJ1-1; clone size: .; CDR3 DNA: TGTGCCAGCGGACAGTTTGAAGCTTTCTTT; CDR3 protein: CASGQFEAFF
V gene: TRBV4-1; D gene: TRBD2; J gene: TRBJ2-3; clone size: .; CDR3 DNA: TGCGCCAGCAGCCATTCCCAGCGGGGCCAAGATACGCAGTATTTT; CDR3 protein: CASSHSQRGQDTQYF
V gene: TRBV29-1; D gene: TRBD1; J gene: TRBJ2-5; clone size: .; CDR3 DNA: TGCAGCGTTGAATGCCAGGGGGCCTGCCTGGGGTGGGAGACCCAGTACTTC; CDR3 protein: CSVECQGACLGWETQYF
V gene: TRBV7-8; D gene: TRBD2; J gene: TRBJ2-7; clone size: .; CDR3 DNA: TGTGCCAGCAGCATCCTCACACTAGCGGGAGGAGAGGAGCAGTACTTC; CDR3 protein: CASSILTLAGGEEQYF
V gene: TRBV28; D gene: .; J gene: TRBJ1-1; clone size: .; CDR3 DNA: TGTGCCAGCAGTTTGGGGGGACTGCTGAACACTGAAGCTTTCTTT; CDR3 protein: CASSLGGLLNTEAFF
V gene: TRBV19; D gene: TRBD1; J gene: TRBJ2-7; clone size: .; CDR3 DNA: TGTGCCAGTGCTCCCTCCGGGACAGGGAACGAGCAGTACTTC; CDR3 protein: CASAPSGTGNEQYF
V gene: TRBV28; D gene: .; J gene: TRBJ2-7; clone size: .; CDR3 DNA: TGTGCCAGCACCCCGGGTAAAGCTTCCTACGAGCAGTACTTC; CDR3 protein: CASTPGKASYEQYF
V gene: TRBV27; D gene: .; J gene: TRBJ2-4; clone size: once; CDR3 DNA: TGTGCCACCAAGAGCCTAGCCAAAAACATTCAGTACTTC; CDR3 protein: CATKSLAKNIQYF
V gene: TRBV14; D gene: .; J gene: TRBJ2-5; clone size: .; CDR3 DNA: TGTGCCAGCAGCTCCGACCAGGGGACCCAGTACTTC; CDR3 protein: CASSSDQGTQYF
V gene: TRBV6-6; D gene: TRBD1; J gene: TRBJ2-7; clone size: .; CDR3 DNA: TGTGCCAGCAGCCGACAGGGATCTCTATACGAGCAGTACTTC; CDR3 protein: CASSRQGSLYEQYF
V gene: TRBV4-3; D gene: TRBD1; J gene: TRBJ2-2; clone size: .; CDR3 DNA: TGCGCCAGCAGCCAAGATTGGGCAGGGGGCAGGGCCGGGGAGCTGTTTTTT; CDR3 protein: CASSQDWAGGRAGELFF
V gene: TRBV13; D gene: TRBD2; J gene: TRBJ2-3; clone size: .; CDR3 DNA: TGTGCCAGCAGCGGGTCGGGTTGGACTAGCGCGACAGATACGCAGTATTTT; CDR3 protein: CASSGSGWTSATDTQYF
V gene: TRBV5-1; D gene: .; J gene: TRBJ2-5; clone size: few; CDR3 DNA: TGCGCCAGCAGCTTGGCGGGCGGGGTGGAGACCCAGTACTTC; CDR3 protein: CASSLAGGVETQYF
V gene: TRBV4-1; D gene: TRBD2; J gene: TRBJ2-1; clone size: .; CDR3 DNA: TGCGCCAGCAGCCAACCCCTAGCGGGAGGGCACCGGTTCTTC; CDR3 protein: CASSQPLAGGHRFF
V gene: TRBV25-1; D gene: .; J gene: TRBJ2-4; clone size: once; CDR3 DNA: TGTGCCAGCAGTGAATGGGAGAAGGGAGAAGCCAAAAACATTCAGTACTTC; CDR3 protein: CASSEWEKGEAKNIQYF
V gene: TRBV2; D gene: TRBD2; J gene: TRBJ2-5; clone size: .; CDR3 DNA: TGTGCCACCAGACTAGCGGGGGCGGAAGAGACCCAGTACTTC; CDR3 protein: CATRLAGAEETQYF
V gene: TRBV6-5; D gene: TRBD1; J gene: TRBJ1-5; clone size: .; CDR3 DNA: TGTGCCAGCAGTTACTCCCCAGGGGGCAGCCAGCCCCAGCATTTT; CDR3 protein: CASSYSPGGSQPQHF
V gene: TRBV4-2; D gene: TRBD1; J gene: TRBJ2-7; clone size: .; CDR3 DNA: TGTGCCAGCAGCCAGACAGGGATTTGGGACGAGCAGTACTTC; CDR3 protein: CASSQTGIWDEQYF
V gene: TRBV29-1; D gene: .; J gene: TRBJ1-2; clone size: once; CDR3 DNA: TGCAGCGTTGGCTATAACAGGGACGCCTACACCTTC; CDR3 protein: CSVGYNRDAYTF
V gene: TRBV19; D gene: TRBD1; J gene: TRBJ2-3; clone size: .; CDR3 DNA: TGTGCCAGTAGTAACCCAGGGGGCGGCACAGATACGCAGTATTTT; CDR3 protein: CASSNPGGGTDTQYF
V gene: TRBV5-1; D gene: TRBD1; J gene: TRBJ1-1; clone size: .; CDR3 DNA: TGCGCCAGCAGCTCAACAGGGGCGAACACTGAAGCTTTCTTT; CDR3 protein: CASSSTGANTEAFF
V gene: TRBV2; D gene: TRBD1; J gene: TRBJ2-5; clone size: .; CDR3 DNA: TGTGCCAGCAGTGAGGACAGGGTCCAAGAGACCCAGTACTTC; CDR3 protein: CASSEDRVQETQYF
V gene: TRBV7-3; D gene: .; J gene: TRBJ2-7; clone size: .; CDR3 DNA: TGTGCCAGCAGCCTAGGGGCGGGGCCCGGCGAGCAGTACTTC; CDR3 protein: CASSLGAGPGEQYF
V gene: TRBV2; D gene: .; J gene: TRBJ2-1; clone size: .; CDR3 DNA: TGTGCCAGCAGTGAAGCGCCAGGGACAAAGGTCTTC; CDR3 protein: CASSEAPGTKVF
V gene: TRBV28; D gene: TRBD1; J gene: TRBJ1-2; clone size: .; CDR3 DNA: TGTGCCAGCAGTTTTGACCGGACAGGGGATGGCTACACCTTC; CDR3 protein: CASSFDRTGDGYTF
V gene: TRBV18; D gene: TRBD1; J gene: TRBJ2-5; clone size: .; CDR3 DNA: TGTGCCAGCTCTCCGGGGACAGTAGAGACCCAGTACTTC; CDR3 protein: CASSPGTVETQYF
V gene: TRBV9; D gene: .; J gene: TRBJ2-1; clone size: .; CDR3 DNA: TGTGCCAGCAGCACCGGACTAGTCAGGGGCTACAATGAGCAGTTCTTC; CDR3 protein: CASSTGLVRGYNEQFF
V gene: TRBV12-3/TRBV12-4; D gene: TRBD1; J gene: TRBJ2-1; clone size: .; CDR3 DNA: TGTGCCAGCAGTTTGGGGACAGGGTATGAGCAGTTCTTC; CDR3 protein: CASSLGTGYEQFF
V gene: TRBV3-1/TRBV3-2; D gene: TRBD1; J gene: TRBJ1-4; clone size: once; CDR3 DNA: TGTGCCAGCAGCCAAGGGCCGGGACAGATTGCAACTAATGAAAAACTGTTTTTT; CDR3 protein: CASSQGPGQIATNEKLFF
V gene: TRBV9; D gene: .; J gene: TRBJ2-7; clone size: .; CDR3 DNA: TGTGCCAGCAGCGCGGGAACAGGGGCGGGATCCGAGCAGTACTTC; CDR3 protein: CASSAGTGAGSEQYF
V gene: TRBV15; D gene: .; J gene: TRBJ2-1; clone size: .; CDR3 DNA: TGTGCCACCAGCAGAGGAGCCCCGGGGAATGAGCAGTTCTTC; CDR3 protein: CATSRGAPGNEQFF
V gene: TRBV5-1; D gene: .; J gene: TRBJ1-1; clone size: .; CDR3 DNA: TGCGCCAGCAGCTTGAGCGCGGGGAGCACTGAAGCTTTCTTT; CDR3 protein: CASSLSAGSTEAFF
V gene: TRBV5-4; D gene: .; J gene: TRBJ2-6; clone size: .; CDR3 DNA: TGTGCCAGCAGCTTGCTTACTGGGGCCAACGTCCTGACTTTC; CDR3 protein: CASSLLTGANVLTF
V gene: TRBV5-1; D gene: TRBD2; J gene: TRBJ2-7; clone size: .; CDR3 DNA: TGCGCCAGCAGCGCGGGAGGGGGGGCCTACGAGCAGTACTTC; CDR3 protein: CASSAGGGAYEQYF
V gene: TRBV4-3; D gene: .; J gene: TRBJ1-4; clone size: .; CDR3 DNA: TGCGCCAGCAGCCAAGATTACGGTGTTGCGGGGGCGAGTGAAAAACTGTTTTTT; CDR3 protein: CASSQDYGVAGASEKLFF
V gene: TRBV21-1; D gene: .; J gene: TRBJ1-3; clone size: .; CDR3 DNA: TGTGCCAGCAGCAATCACGGCAGGGGGGCAAATCCGTTCTCTGGAAACACCATATATTTT; CDR3 protein: CASSNHGRGANPFSGNTIYF
V gene: TRBV18; D gene: .; J gene: TRBJ1-6; clone size: .; CDR3 DNA: TGTGCCAGCTCACAGCAGGGACATTATAATTCACCCCTCCACTTT; CDR3 protein: CASSQQGHYNSPLHF
V gene: TRBV2; D gene: .; J gene: TRBJ1-2; clone size: .; CDR3 DNA: TGTGCCAGCAGTGAAGGTCAGGGGAACAGCTATGGCTACACCTTC; CDR3 protein: CASSEGQGNSYGYTF
V gene: TRBV2; D gene: TRBD2; J gene: TRBJ2-2; clone size: .; CDR3 DNA: TGTGCCAGCAGTGTTAGCGGGGTTTACACCGGGGAGCTGTTTTTT; CDR3 protein: CASSVSGVYTGELFF